The 27 T cell receptor beta chains presented below share a single source sample, sequenced in a study of cytomegalovirus exposure and HLA in healthy donors. Vbeta (60) and Jbeta (13) primers were used in the PCR. Only in-frame clones appear in the TCRdb table, and some are missing; sequencing was by immunoSEQ multiplex PCR. The sample consists of some 100,000 clones, more than 75% of them appearing once. Sequenced: PBMCs. Receptors originate from a woman in her thirties or forties in good health and CMV-seropositive.

The chain uses TRBV29-1 and TRBJ1-1; 9 bases are a match to TRBD1. This CDR3 is 13 amino acids long. Germline V gene lookup returns CDR1 SQVTM and CDR2 ANQGSEA. V lost 7 bases and J lost 5; bases outside the gene matches: 8. CDR3 sequence reads: CSGRDRALTEAFF. CDR3 in DNA: TGCAGCGGGAGGGACAGGGCTCTTACTGAAGCTTTCTTT.

In its sample, this clone was seen a few times. The J gene is TRBJ1-2, the V gene TRBV6-5; TRBD1 matches 7 bases. The CDR3 length is 13 residues. Germline V CDR1 and CDR2: MNHEY, SVGAGI. Germline trimming cut 6 bases from V and 4 bases from J; bases unmatched to any gene: 5. The CDR3 spells CASRSDRPYGYTF. CDR3 DNA: TGTGCCAGCAGATCGGACAGGCCCTATGGCTACACCTTC.

The chain uses TRBV5-4 and TRBJ1-1; D perhaps matches TRBD1 (5 bases). From germline, CDR1 is SGHNT and CDR2 YYREEE (reference sequence). V lost 0 bases, J lost 7 bases, and 19 bases lay in between. CDR3 size: 16 residues. The DNA for the CDR3 is TGTGCCAGCAGCTTGGGGGGCCGGGTACAAACTCTTGAAGCTTTCTTT. Translating gives CASSLGGRVQTLEAFF.

J is TRBJ2-3 and V is TRBV6-5; D may be TRBD1 (6 bases). The CDR3 covers 13 residues. Trimming shortened V by 5 bases and J by 0 bases, and 6 bases separated the two germline ends. Germline-derived CDR1 and CDR2 are MNHEY and SVGAGI. The CDR3 protein is CASSDRSTDTQYF. CDR3 in DNA: TGTGCCAGCAGTGACAGGAGCACAGATACGCAGTATTTT.

The gene calls are TRBV6-4 and TRBJ2-2; TRBD1 matches 10 bases. The germline V gene has CDR1 MRHNA and CDR2 SNTAGT. The CDR3 has 15 residues. J gave up 5 bases and V 6 bases, and 6 bases lay outside the gene matches. DNA for the CDR3: TGTGCCAGCAGACCGGGACAGGGGAGGACCGGGGAGCTGTTTTTT. It is translated as CASRPGQGRTGELFF.

The chain recombines TRBV15 with TRBJ1-2; 7 positions match TRBD1. Germline CDR1 LNHNV, CDR2 YYDKDF (reference sequence). V was clipped by 3 bases and J by 5 bases; unmatched bases: 0. The CDR3 loop spans 12 amino acids. CDR3 sequence reads: CATSRDRYGYTF. The CDR3 DNA is TGTGCCACCAGCAGGGACAGGTATGGCTACACCTTC.

In its sample, this clone was seen once. The chain combines TRBV2 with TRBJ2-4; D may be TRBD1 (6 bases). V was trimmed by 0 bases and J by 15 bases, leaving 15 bases between them. Per the germline V gene, CDR1 is SNHLY and CDR2 is FYNNEI. The CDR3 covers 13 residues. CDR3 residues: CASSEAGTFNRYF. The CDR3 nucleotides are TGTGCCAGCAGTGAAGCGGGGACATTTAATAGGTACTTC.

This chain joins TRBV5-1 and TRBJ2-3; weak D call: TRBD1 (6 bases). The length of the CDR3 is 16 residues. Germline V gene sequence: CDR1 SGHRS, CDR2 YFSETQ. V lost 0 bases and J 5 bases, leaving 16 bases between the germline ends. The CDR3 nucleotides read TGCGCCAGCAGCTTGGGAACAGGGAGTTTCGGAGATACGCAGTATTTT. Its translation is CASSLGTGSFGDTQYF.

The chain recombines TRBV6-5 with TRBJ1-2; D not certain. There are 14 residues in the CDR3. V dropped 7 bases and J dropped 3 bases, with 15 bases sitting between them. Germline CDR1 MNHEY, CDR2 SVGAGI. DNA for the CDR3: TGTGCCAGCATCGCCACTGACGGAGACTATGGCTACACCTTC. Residues: CASIATDGDYGYTF.

The rearrangement joins TRBV30 to TRBJ1-4, with TRBD1 matching 8 bases. This CDR3 spans 13 amino acids. Germline CDR1 reads GTSNPN; CDR2 reads SVGIG (reference sequence). V trimming: 2 bases; J trimming: 8 bases; junction bases outside the gene matches: 4. For the CDR3, the DNA is TGTGCCTGGAGTAGACAGGGGAACGAAAAACTGTTTTTT. This translates into CAWSRQGNEKLFF.

The V gene is TRBV30, the J gene TRBJ1-2; D unclear. V gave up 2 bases and J gave up 4 bases, with 5 bases separating them. The CDR3 is 11 residues long. The germline CDR1 and CDR2 sequences are GTSNPN and SVGIG (reference sequence). CDR3 nucleotide sequence: TGTGCCTGGAGTCTTAGCTATGGCTACACCTTC. The encoded protein is CAWSLSYGYTF.

This clone was counted only a few times. The CDR3 DNA follows: TGTGCCATCCAACTATCTGGAGGCGCTAATTCACCCCTCCACTTT. The encoded protein is CAIQLSGGANSPLHF. The chain carries TRBV11-2 and TRBJ1-6; D gene ambiguous. Germline V CDR1 and CDR2: SGHAT, FQNNGV. Trimming cost V 10 bases and J 6 bases, with 19 bases left between them. This CDR3 has 15 amino acids.

In DNA form, the CDR3 reads TGTGCCAGCAGTCCGATCGACGGGTATAGCACAGATACGCAGTATTTT. Protein: CASSPIDGYSTDTQYF. The rearrangement links TRBV28 to TRBJ2-3, with D unresolved. The CDR3 is 16 amino acids. Germline-derived CDR1 and CDR2 are MDHEN and SYDVKM. Between the trimmed V and J ends, which lost 5 bases and 0 bases, there was a span of 15 bases.

The gene calls are TRBV30 and TRBJ2-7; TRBD1 might be the D (6 bases). V was pared by 1 base and J by 0 bases, with 7 bases between. This CDR3 is built from 13 residues. Germline assignment: CDR1 GTSNPN and CDR2 SVGIG (reference sequence). CDR3 bases: TGTGCCTGGAGTGGGGACAACTCCTACGAGCAGTACTTC. As protein: CAWSGDNSYEQYF.

The gene calls are TRBV30 and TRBJ1-1, with D possibly matching TRBD1 (6 bases). V lost 2 bases, J lost 10 bases, and 14 bases lay in between. The CDR3 has 12 amino acids. Germline-derived CDR1 and CDR2 are GTSNPN and SVGIG (reference sequence). The CDR3 is CAWSPGDLGAFF. DNA of the CDR3: TGTGCCTGGAGTCCAGGGGATCTAGGAGCTTTCTTT.

The rearrangement links TRBV5-1 to TRBJ1-1; D gene ambiguous. The germline V and J ends were trimmed by 1 base and 1 base, with 5 bases remaining between them. The CDR3 runs 13 residues. From germline, CDR1 is SGHRS and CDR2 YFSETQ. The CDR3 DNA reads TGCGCCAGCAGCTTGACACAGAACACTGAAGCTTTCTTT. This translates into CASSLTQNTEAFF.

The chain links TRBV7-6 to TRBJ2-7, with D unclear. Germline lookup yields CDR1 SGHVS and CDR2 FNYEAQ. The CDR3 extends over 10 amino acids. Trimming stripped 2 bases from V and 12 bases from J, with 8 bases between. The CDR3 nucleotides are TGTGCCAGCAGCTTACGTCGTAGGTACTTC. Its translation is CASSLRRRYF.

The chain employs TRBV10-1 and TRBJ2-3, with 10 bases matching TRBD1. CDR3 length equals 14 residues. The ends lost 7 bases at V and 4 bases at J; junction bases unmatched: 5. Per germline, CDR1 WNHNN and CDR2 SYGVQD (reference sequence). In DNA, the CDR3 is TGCGCCAGCACTACCGGACAGGGGGCAGATACGCAGTATTTT. Its protein is CASTTGQGADTQYF.

The chain couples TRBV5-6 to TRBJ2-7; tentatively, D is TRBD2 (6 bases). This CDR3 has 13 amino acids. The ends were cut back, 6 bases at V and 7 bases at J, with 17 bases in the middle. Germline V CDR1 and CDR2: SGHDT, YYEEEE. The CDR3 sequence is CASKPGASGEQYF. CDR3 in DNA: TGTGCCAGCAAGCCGGGAGCGTCAGGGGAGCAGTACTTC.

This clone was observed a single time. The genes are TRBV5-4 and TRBJ1-1; D is ambiguous. V gave up 3 bases and J gave up 6 bases, with 15 bases separating them. Germline V gene lookup returns CDR1 SGHNT and CDR2 YYREEE (reference sequence). The CDR3 length is 14 residues. Here the CDR3 DNA reads TGTGCCAGCAGCTGGGGAGGTGGAGGCGCTGAAGCTTTCTTT. Translating it yields CASSWGGGGAEAFF.

The chain employs TRBV29-1 and TRBJ2-7; a weak D match, TRBD1 (5 bases). Trimming removed 4 bases from V and 6 bases from J, with 16 bases in between. The CDR3 has 13 amino acids. CDR1 SQVTM and CDR2 ANQGSEA come from the germline V gene. CDR3 nucleotides: TGCAGCGTTGGTTTCAGGGCTTCGGGCGAGCAGTACTTC. This gives the protein CSVGFRASGEQYF.

The genes are TRBV10-3 and TRBJ2-1; 8 positions match TRBD2. V was pared by 6 bases and J by 8 bases, with 6 bases of the junction left unmatched. The CDR3 has 13 amino acids. Germline lookup yields CDR1 ENHRY and CDR2 SYGVKD. CDR3 in DNA: TGTGCCATCAGCCTTAGCGGGGCCGATGAGCAGTTCTTC. Translating gives CAISLSGADEQFF.

The V call is TRBV7-8, the J call TRBJ2-7; maybe TRBD2 (5 bases). The CDR3 is made up of 12 amino acids. The germline V gene encodes CDR1 SGHVS and CDR2 FQNEAQ. With 5 bases removed from V and 7 bases from J, the gap between germline ends came to 12 bases. The CDR3 DNA sequence: TGTGCCAGCAGCCAACGAGGGCAAGAGCAGTACTTC. Its translation is CASSQRGQEQYF.

The V call is TRBV27, the J call TRBJ2-7, with 7 bases that match TRBD1. V shed 3 bases, J shed 2 bases, and the junction held 1 base outside the gene matches. Per the germline V gene, CDR1 is MNHEY and CDR2 is SMNVEV (reference sequence). This CDR3 is built from 13 residues. The CDR3 coding sequence is TGTGCCAGCAGTTTTGGGACAGCCTACGAGCAGTACTTC. Residues: CASSFGTAYEQYF.

This clone was seen a single time. V and J are TRBV4-2 and TRBJ2-7; D perhaps matches TRBD2 (5 bases). The CDR3 spans 13 residues. The V gene's germline CDR1 is LGHNA and CDR2 YNFKEQ. V was pared by 4 bases and J by 5 bases, with 12 bases between. DNA of the CDR3: TGTGCCAGCAGCCTCCCACCGAGGGACGAGCAGTACTTC. Translation gives CASSLPPRDEQYF.

The chain links TRBV9 to TRBJ1-1, with D unclear. V lost 0 bases, J lost 5 bases, and 14 bases lay in between. The germline gives CDR1 SGDLS, CDR2 YYNGEE. The CDR3 totals 15 residues. CDR3 DNA sequence: TGTGCCAGCAGCGTAGGTCCGGGGATGTCGACTGAAGCTTTCTTT. Translation gives CASSVGPGMSTEAFF. The full variable domain, with the rest looked up from reference TRBV9 and TRBJ1-1, is DSGVTQTPKHLITATGQRVTLRCSPRSGDLSVYWYQQSLDQGLQFLIQYYNGEERAKGNILERFSAQQFPDLHSELNLSSLELGDSALYFCASSVGPGMSTEAFFGQGTRLTVV.

This clone occurred once. The chain is built from TRBV5-1 and TRBJ2-1; possibly TRBD1 for D (6 bases). CDR3 length: 17 residues. Germline V gene data show CDR1 as SGHRS and CDR2 as YFSETQ. With 2 bases removed from V and 0 bases from J, the gap between germline ends came to 15 bases. The CDR3 sequence: CASSFGEGGPSYNEQFF. In nucleotides, the CDR3 is TGCGCCAGCAGCTTCGGAGAAGGGGGACCCTCCTACAATGAGCAGTTCTTC.